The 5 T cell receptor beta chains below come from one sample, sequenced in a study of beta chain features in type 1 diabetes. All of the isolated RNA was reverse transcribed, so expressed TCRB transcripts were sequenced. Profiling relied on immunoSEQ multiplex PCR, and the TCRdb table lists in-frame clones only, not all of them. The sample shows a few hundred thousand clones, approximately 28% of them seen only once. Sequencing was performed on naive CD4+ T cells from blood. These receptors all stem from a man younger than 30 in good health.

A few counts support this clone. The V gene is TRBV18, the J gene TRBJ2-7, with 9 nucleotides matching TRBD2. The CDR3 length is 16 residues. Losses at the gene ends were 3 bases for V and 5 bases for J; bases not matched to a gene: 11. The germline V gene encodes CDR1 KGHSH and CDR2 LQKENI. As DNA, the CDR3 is TGTGCCAGCTCACCTGGGTATAGCGGGAGTATCAACGAGCAGTACTTC. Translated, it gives CASSPGYSGSINEQYF.

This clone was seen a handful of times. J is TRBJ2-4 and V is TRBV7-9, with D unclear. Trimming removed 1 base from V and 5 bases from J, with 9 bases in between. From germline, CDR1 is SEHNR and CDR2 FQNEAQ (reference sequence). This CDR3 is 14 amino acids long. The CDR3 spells CASSLVGGQNIQYF. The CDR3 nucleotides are TGTGCCAGCAGCTTAGTTGGTGGTCAAAACATTCAGTACTTC.

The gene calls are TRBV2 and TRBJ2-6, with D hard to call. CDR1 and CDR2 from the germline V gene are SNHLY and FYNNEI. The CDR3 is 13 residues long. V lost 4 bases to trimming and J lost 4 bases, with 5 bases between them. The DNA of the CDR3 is TGTGCCAGCAGTGTCGCGGGGGCCAACGTCCTGACTTTC. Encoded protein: CASSVAGANVLTF. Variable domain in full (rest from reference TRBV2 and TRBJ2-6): EPEVTQTPSHQVTQMGQEVILRCVPISNHLYFYWYRQILGQKVEFLVSFYNNEISEKSEIFDDQFSVERPDGSNFTLKIRSTKLEDSAMYFCASSVAGANVLTFGAGSRLTVL.

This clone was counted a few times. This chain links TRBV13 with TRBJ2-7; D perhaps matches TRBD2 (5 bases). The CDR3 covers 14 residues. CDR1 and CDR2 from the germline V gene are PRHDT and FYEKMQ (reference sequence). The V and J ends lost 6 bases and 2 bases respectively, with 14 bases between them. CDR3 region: CASSRPEEAYEQYF. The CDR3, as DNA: TGTGCCAGCAGTCGCCCCGAGGAGGCCTACGAGCAGTACTTC. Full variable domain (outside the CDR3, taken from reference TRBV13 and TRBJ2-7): AAGVIQSPRHLIKEKRETATLKCYPIPRHDTVYWYQQGPGQDPQFLISFYEKMQSDKGSIPDRFSAQQFSDYHSELNMSSLELGDSALYFCASSRPEEAYEQYFGPGTRLTVT.

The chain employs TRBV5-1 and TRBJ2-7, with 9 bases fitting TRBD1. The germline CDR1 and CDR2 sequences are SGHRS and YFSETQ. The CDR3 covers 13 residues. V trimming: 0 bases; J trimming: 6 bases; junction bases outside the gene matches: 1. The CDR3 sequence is CASSLEDRGEQYF. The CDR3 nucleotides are TGCGCCAGCAGCTTGGAGGACAGGGGCGAGCAGTACTTC.